Below are 5 T cell receptor beta chains sequenced from a single sample in a study of OX40 agonist ivuxolimab in advanced cancers. The protocol was immunoSEQ multiplex PCR, while the TCRdb copy is restricted to in-frame clones and leaves out a portion. The table records under 75,000 clones, 70% to 90% of them present only once. The specimen was CD4+ or CD8+ T cells sorted from blood, collected in a trial of the OX40 agonist ivuxolimab. The source of these receptors is an adult with an advanced solid tumor such as melanoma, head and neck, liver or kidney cancer.

The chain carries TRBV7-3 and TRBJ2-7, with unresolved D. CDR3 length: 11 amino acids. The germline V gene has CDR1 SGHTA and CDR2 FQGTGA. V lost 2 bases and J lost 5, with 4 bases in between. CDR3 coding DNA: TGTGCCAGCAGCTTAGACCACGAGCAGTACTTC. Its protein is CASSLDHEQYF.

J is TRBJ2-5 and V is TRBV10-2, with 9 bases that match TRBD2. V gave up 4 bases and J gave up 3 bases; unmatched junction bases: 6. Germline assignment: CDR1 WSHSY and CDR2 SAAADI. The CDR3 contains 15 residues. CDR3 sequence reads: CASSAVAGVEETQYF. CDR3 DNA sequence: TGCGCCAGCAGTGCGGTAGCGGGAGTTGAAGAGACCCAGTACTTC.

The rearrangement links TRBV5-1 to TRBJ2-1; TRBD2 agrees at 11 bases. The CDR3 totals 15 residues. The V and J ends lost 6 bases and 8 bases, in that order; junction bases with no gene match: 10. Germline CDR1 and CDR2: SGHRS and YFSETQ. CDR3 sequence: CASTNSGRALDEQFF. The CDR3, as DNA: TGCGCCAGCACCAATAGCGGGAGGGCCCTCGATGAGCAGTTCTTC.

J is TRBJ2-3 and V is TRBV5-1; 12 bases match TRBD2. V lost 3 bases and J lost 5; bases outside the gene matches: 10. This CDR3 spans 17 amino acids. Germline CDR1 and CDR2: SGHRS and YFSETQ. Here the CDR3 reads CASSSGPLAGGEDTQYF. In DNA, the CDR3 is TGCGCCAGCAGCTCGGGTCCTCTAGCGGGAGGGGAAGATACGCAGTATTTT.

This clone was detected a few times. The rearrangement joins TRBV15 to TRBJ1-4, with 7 bases that match TRBD1. In germline, CDR1 is LNHNV, CDR2 YYDKDF (reference sequence). Losses at the gene ends were 3 bases for V and 8 bases for J; bases not matched to a gene: 12. The CDR3 loop spans 16 amino acids. The CDR3 reads CATSSSLSGTAEKLFF. The CDR3 nucleotides are TGTGCCACCAGCAGCAGCCTCTCCGGGACAGCCGAAAAACTGTTTTTT. Using reference TRBV15 and TRBJ1-4 for the parts outside the CDR3, the full variable domain is DAMVIQNPRYQVTQFGKPVTLSCSQTLNHNVMYWYQQKSSQAPKLLFHYYDKDFNNEADTPDNFQSRRPNTSFCFLDIRSPGLGDTAMYLCATSSSLSGTAEKLFFGSGTQLSVL.